This entry describes one T cell receptor (beta chain). The antigen is unknown. The source of the sample is a study of CD8 T cells in ankylosing spondylitis. General study points: Characteristic of ankylosing spondylitis blood, it appeared, was a TCR beta motif comprising roughly 8 highly homologous variants. Disease-associated clones were reportedly significantly overrepresented in matched ankylosing spondylitis synovial fluid.

The CDR3 has 15 residues. TCRdb ran MiXCR on the 5' RACE reads and lists one entry per CDR3 protein. The table shows approximately 400,000 distinct CDR3 sequences, with more than 25% occurring only once. The TCR originated in a male donor with ankylosing spondylitis. The sequencing input was blood, either unsorted or a sorted T cell fraction (not recorded which). The chain employs TRBV12-2 and TRBJ2-1. TRBV12-2 is a documented pseudogene. The CDR3 region has the DNA TGTGCAAGTCGCTTAGAACAGGAACTCTACAATGAGCAGTTCTTC. This gives the protein CASRLEQELYNEQFF.